This entry describes one T cell receptor (beta chain). This receptor's antigen is unknown. No much larger clone is present one base from it, and per-base qualities are unavailable. The data stem from a study of T cell responses to AZD1222 COVID-19 vaccine (dated by TCRdb to 2020 to 2022). As for the study more broadly: TCR sequencing was performed for 230 to 250 trial participants, of whom about 200 were given two doses of AZD1222 and some 25 were given two doses of MenACWY control vaccine. Trial participants were enrolled by age into 18-55, 56-69 and 70-plus year subgroups, with roughly 160, 29 and 62 TCR-sequenced participants respectively. Study-level results and caveats: Nearly half of unique spike-specific TCRs reportedly recognized epitopes outside regions mutated in the B.1.351 and B.1.1.7 variants. The whole spike protein was spanned by vaccine-associated CD4 TCRs, and dominant responses were seen in regions 160-218 and 743-854. After two AZD1222 doses, both the breadth and the depth of spike-specific TCRs were significantly higher than at day 0 and than in MenACWY recipients. In the small 56-69-year group, the increase in depth fell short of significance, most likely because of low power. Because no day 14 peak-response samples were available, repertoires were characterized only after the peak T cell response. Conclusions about previously exposed vaccinees are limited, since just six AZD1222 recipients were seropositive for SARS-CoV-2 at baseline. Participants were mostly white British and included more females than males, and it was suggested by the authors that clonal diversity may have been underestimated.

This sample's time point label indicates: baseline before first vaccination. Interpreted using the paper, the treatment or condition label stands for: meningococcal conjugate vaccine given as trial control. Vaccinee samples were obtained from the UK trials COV001 and COV002, which included a single-blind randomized controlled phase 2/3 trial of AZD1222 (ChAdOx1 nCoV-19) in healthy adults. Trial participant PBMC samples were collected at day 0 and day 28 after the second dose for TCRbeta chain sequencing. The CDR3 regions of human TCRbeta chains were analyzed by immunosequencing. For the original study's pipeline: TCRs in the repertoires were matched against a reference library of SARS-CoV-2-specific TCRs that had been generated with the MIRA antigen-specificity platform. Breadth meant the fraction of unique TCRs that were SARS-CoV-2-associated, whereas depth meant the fraction of total T cells that were SARS-CoV-2-associated. Using the MIRA data, each spike-specific TCR was assigned both to the spike region to which the TCR was reactive and to a CD4 or CD8 class. Log10-transformed breadth and depth values were compared by one-way ANOVA with Sidak's multiple comparisons tests. TCRdb retrieved this table from immuneACCESS and kept in-frame rearrangements only. Not all clones are present; in checked studies, unresolved V genes account for under half, and no reason is known for the remainder. V, J and clone size derive from that table, while D and trimming were established from the DNA sequence. The sample records 70,000 to 95,000 clones, around 92% of which are singletons. The ten top clones hold roughly 2.8% of the sample.

V lost 4 bases and J lost 4 bases; the stretch between them is 16 bases long. In the germline V gene, CDR1 corresponds to SQVTM and CDR2 to ANQGSEA. There are 14 amino acids in the CDR3, from cysteine to phenylalanine inclusive. Kept here is only the CDR3 DNA, which spans 42 bases and is read in frame from base 1. This chain is built from TRBV29-1 and TRBJ1-2, and TRBD1 may be the D gene, going by 6 matching bases. The sequence derives from an adult in good health. The sample in question was peripheral blood, obtained on day 0 of MenACWY control vaccination. CDR3 protein: CSVGGALSFYGYTF. The nucleotide sequence is given as TGCAGCGTTGGGGGGGCCCTATCTTTCTATGGCTACACCTTC.